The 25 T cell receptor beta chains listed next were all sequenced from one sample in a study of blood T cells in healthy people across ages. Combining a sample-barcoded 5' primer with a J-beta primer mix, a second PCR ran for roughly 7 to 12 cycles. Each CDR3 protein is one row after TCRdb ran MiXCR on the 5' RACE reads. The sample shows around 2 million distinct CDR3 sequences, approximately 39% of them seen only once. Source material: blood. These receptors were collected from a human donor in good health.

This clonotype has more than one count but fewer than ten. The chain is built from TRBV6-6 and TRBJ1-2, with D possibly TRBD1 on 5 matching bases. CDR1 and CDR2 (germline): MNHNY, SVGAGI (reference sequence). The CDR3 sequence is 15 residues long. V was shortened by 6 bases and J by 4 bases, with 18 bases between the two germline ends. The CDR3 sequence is CASSDVSAGTYGYTF. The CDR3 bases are TGTGCCAGCAGCGACGTTAGTGCAGGGACCTATGGCTACACCTTC.

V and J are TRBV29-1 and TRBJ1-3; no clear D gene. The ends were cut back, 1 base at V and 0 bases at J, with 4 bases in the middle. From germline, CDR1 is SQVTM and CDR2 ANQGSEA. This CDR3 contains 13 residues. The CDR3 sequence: CSVEVVSGNTIYF. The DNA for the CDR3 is TGCAGCGTTGAAGTCGTCTCTGGAAACACCATATATTTT. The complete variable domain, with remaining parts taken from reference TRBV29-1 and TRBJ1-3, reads SAVISQKPSRDICQRGTSLTIQCQVDSQVTMMFWYRQQPGQSLTLIATANQGSEATYESGFVIDKFPISRPNLTFSTLTVSNMSPEDSSIYLCSVEVVSGNTIYFGEGSWLTVV.

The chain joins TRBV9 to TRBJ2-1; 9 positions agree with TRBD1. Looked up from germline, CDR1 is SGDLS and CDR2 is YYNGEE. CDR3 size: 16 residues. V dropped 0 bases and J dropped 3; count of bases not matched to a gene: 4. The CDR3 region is CASSVAGTGLYNEQFF. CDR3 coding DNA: TGTGCCAGCAGCGTAGCTGGGACAGGGCTCTACAATGAGCAGTTCTTC.

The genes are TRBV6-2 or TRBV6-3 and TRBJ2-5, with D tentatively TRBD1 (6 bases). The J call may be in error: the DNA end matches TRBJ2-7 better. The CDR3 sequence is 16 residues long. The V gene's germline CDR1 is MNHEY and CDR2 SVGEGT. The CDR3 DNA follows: TGTGCCAGCAGTCTTAACAGGGAAAAAAACGCCTACGAGCAGTACTTC. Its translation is CASSLNREKNAYEQYF.

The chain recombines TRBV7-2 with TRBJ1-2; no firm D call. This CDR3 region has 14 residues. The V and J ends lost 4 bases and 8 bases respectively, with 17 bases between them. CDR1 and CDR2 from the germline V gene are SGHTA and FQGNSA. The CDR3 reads CASSWRLMVEGYTF. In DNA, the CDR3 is TGTGCCAGCAGCTGGCGACTAATGGTGGAAGGCTACACCTTC.

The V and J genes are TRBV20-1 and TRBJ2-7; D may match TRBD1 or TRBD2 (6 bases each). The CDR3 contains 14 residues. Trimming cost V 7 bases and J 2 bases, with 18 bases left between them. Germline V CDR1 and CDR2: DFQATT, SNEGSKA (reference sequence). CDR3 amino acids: CSVSRGGSPYEQYF. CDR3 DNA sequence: TGCAGTGTATCGAGAGGGGGGAGTCCCTACGAGCAGTACTTC.

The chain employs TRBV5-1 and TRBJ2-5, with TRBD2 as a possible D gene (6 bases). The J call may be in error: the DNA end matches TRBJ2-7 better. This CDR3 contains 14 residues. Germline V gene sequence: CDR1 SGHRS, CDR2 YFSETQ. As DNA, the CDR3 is TGCGTCGGCTGCCCGACTGGGGGGAACCACGAGCAGTACTTC. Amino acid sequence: CVGCPTGGNHEQYF.

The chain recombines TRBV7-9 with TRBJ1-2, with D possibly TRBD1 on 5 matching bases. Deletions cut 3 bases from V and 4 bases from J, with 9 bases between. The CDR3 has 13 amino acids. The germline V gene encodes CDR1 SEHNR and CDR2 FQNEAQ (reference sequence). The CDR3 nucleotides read TGTGCCAGCAGCTTCGGGGCCATCTATGGCTACACCTTC. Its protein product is CASSFGAIYGYTF.

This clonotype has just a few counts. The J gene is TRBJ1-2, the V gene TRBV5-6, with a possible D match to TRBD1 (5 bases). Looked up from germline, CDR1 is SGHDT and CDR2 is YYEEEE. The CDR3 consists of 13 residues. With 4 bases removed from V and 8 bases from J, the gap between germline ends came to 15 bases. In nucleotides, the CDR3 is TGTGCCAGCAGCGCGGGGCCGTTGCCGGGCTACACCTTC. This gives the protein CASSAGPLPGYTF.

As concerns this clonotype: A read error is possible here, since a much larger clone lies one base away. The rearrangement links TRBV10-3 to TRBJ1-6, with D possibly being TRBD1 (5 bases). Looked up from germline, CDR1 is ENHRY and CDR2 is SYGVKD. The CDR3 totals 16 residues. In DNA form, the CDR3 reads TGTGCCATCAGAGAGTCGCCAGGGTGGACCGATTCACCCCTCCACTTT. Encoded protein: CAIRESPGWTDSPLHF.

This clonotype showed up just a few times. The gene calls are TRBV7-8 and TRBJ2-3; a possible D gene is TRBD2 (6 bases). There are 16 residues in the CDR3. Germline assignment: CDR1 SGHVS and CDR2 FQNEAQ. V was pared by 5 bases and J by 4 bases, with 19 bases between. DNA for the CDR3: TGTGCCAGCAGCGAAAGCACAGCGGGTGTTCCAGATACGCAGTATTTT. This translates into CASSESTAGVPDTQYF.

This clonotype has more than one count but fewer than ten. CDR3: CAIRGQGAEGYTF. The DNA of the CDR3 is TGTGCCATCAGGGGACAGGGGGCTGAAGGCTACACCTTC. The rearrangement joins TRBV10-3 to TRBJ1-2, with TRBD1 matching over 12 bases. Germline V gene sequence: CDR1 ENHRY, CDR2 SYGVKD. With 6 bases clipped from V and 8 bases from J, the junction kept 4 bases outside the gene matches. The CDR3 sequence is 13 residues long.

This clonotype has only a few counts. The CDR3 loop is CASTLRGRGVTDTQYF. The CDR3 DNA is TGTGCCAGCACCCTGCGGGGGCGGGGGGTCACAGATACGCAGTATTTT. The rearrangement links TRBV7-2 to TRBJ2-3, with TRBD2 matching over 8 bases. This CDR3 region has 16 residues. The germline V gene encodes CDR1 SGHTA and CDR2 FQGNSA. V was clipped by 7 bases and J by 2 bases; unmatched bases: 11.

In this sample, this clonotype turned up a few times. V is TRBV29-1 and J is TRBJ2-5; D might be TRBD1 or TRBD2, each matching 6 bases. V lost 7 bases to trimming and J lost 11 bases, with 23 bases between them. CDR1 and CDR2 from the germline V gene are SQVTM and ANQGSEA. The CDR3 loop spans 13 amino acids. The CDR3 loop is CSAQGGQGIEQYF. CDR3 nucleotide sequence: TGCAGCGCCCAAGGGGGGCAAGGCATAGAGCAGTACTTC.

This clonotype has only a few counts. The CDR3 protein is CASSPEGRAREQFF. Here the CDR3 DNA reads TGTGCCAGCAGTCCCGAAGGTAGGGCTCGCGAGCAGTTCTTC. The genes are TRBV12-3 or TRBV12-4 and TRBJ2-1; D is uncertain. V lost 5 bases and J lost 10, with 18 bases in between. This CDR3 region has 14 residues.

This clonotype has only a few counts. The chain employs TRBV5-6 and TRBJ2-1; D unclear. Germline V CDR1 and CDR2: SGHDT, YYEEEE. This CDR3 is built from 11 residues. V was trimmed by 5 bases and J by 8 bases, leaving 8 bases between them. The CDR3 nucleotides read TGTGCCAGCAGTTCCTCCTATGAGCAGTTCTTC. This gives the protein CASSSSYEQFF.

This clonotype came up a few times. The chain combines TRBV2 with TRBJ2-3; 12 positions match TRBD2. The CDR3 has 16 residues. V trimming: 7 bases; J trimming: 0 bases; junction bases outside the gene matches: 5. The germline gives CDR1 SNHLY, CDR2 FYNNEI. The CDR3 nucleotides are TGTGCCAGCATGTTGACTAGCGGGGGTAGCACAGATACGCAGTATTTT. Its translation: CASMLTSGGSTDTQYF.

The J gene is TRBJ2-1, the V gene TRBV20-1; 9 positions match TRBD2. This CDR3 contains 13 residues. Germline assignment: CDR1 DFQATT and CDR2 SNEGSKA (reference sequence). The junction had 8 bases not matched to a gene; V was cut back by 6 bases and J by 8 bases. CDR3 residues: CSAPPAGGDEQFF. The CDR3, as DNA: TGCAGTGCACCCCCTGCGGGGGGGGATGAGCAGTTCTTC.

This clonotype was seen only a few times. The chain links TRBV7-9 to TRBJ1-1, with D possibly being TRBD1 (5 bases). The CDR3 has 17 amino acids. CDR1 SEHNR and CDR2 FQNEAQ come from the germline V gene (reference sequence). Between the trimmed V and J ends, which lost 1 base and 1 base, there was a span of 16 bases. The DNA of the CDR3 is TGTGCCAGCAGCTTAGGTATGTGGGGGGGGAGGAACACTGAAGCTTTCTTT. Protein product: CASSLGMWGGRNTEAFF.

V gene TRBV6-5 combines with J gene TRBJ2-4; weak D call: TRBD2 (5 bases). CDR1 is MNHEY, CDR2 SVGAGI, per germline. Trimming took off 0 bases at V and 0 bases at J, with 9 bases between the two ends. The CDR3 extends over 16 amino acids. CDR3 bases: TGTGCCAGCAGTTACTCGGAGGCCCTAGCCAAAAACATTCAGTACTTC. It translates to CASSYSEALAKNIQYF.

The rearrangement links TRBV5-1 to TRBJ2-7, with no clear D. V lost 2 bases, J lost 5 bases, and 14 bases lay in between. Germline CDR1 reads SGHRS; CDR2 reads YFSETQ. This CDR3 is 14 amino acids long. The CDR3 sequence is CASSFYSFGDEQYF. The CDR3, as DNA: TGCGCCAGCAGCTTTTATTCCTTTGGTGACGAGCAGTACTTC.

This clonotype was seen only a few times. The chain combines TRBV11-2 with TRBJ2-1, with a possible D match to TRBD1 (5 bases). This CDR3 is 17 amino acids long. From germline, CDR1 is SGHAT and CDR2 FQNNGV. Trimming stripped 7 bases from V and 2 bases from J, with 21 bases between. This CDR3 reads CASTLRWGAWAYNEQFF. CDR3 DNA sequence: TGTGCCAGCACCCTAAGGTGGGGCGCCTGGGCCTACAATGAGCAGTTCTTC.

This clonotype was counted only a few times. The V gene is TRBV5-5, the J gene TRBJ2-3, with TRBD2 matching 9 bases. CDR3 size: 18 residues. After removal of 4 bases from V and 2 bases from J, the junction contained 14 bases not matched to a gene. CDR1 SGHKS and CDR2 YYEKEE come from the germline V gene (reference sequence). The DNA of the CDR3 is TGTGCCAGCAGCCTGATAACTCAGCGGGGGGCGAACACAGATACGCAGTATTTT. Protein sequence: CASSLITQRGANTDTQYF.

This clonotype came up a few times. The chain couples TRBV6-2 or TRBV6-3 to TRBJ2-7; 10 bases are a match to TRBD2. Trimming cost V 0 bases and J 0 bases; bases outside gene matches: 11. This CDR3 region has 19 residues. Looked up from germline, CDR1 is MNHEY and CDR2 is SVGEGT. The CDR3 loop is CASSYSLAGEHRSSYEQYF. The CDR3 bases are TGTGCCAGCAGTTACTCGCTAGCGGGGGAGCACAGGAGCTCCTACGAGCAGTACTTC.

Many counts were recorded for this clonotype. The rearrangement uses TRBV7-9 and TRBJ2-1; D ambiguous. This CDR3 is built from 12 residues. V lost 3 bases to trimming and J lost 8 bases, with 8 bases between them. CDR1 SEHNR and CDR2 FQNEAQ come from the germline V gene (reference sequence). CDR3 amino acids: CASSFLVHEQFF. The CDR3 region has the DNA TGTGCCAGCAGCTTCCTAGTGCATGAGCAGTTCTTC.